The table lists the clone carrying this T cell receptor (beta chain) with a few counts. The antigen remains unidentified. The sample comes from a study of blood T cells in healthy people across ages. CDR3 length: 16 amino acids. Trimming took off 4 bases at V and 0 bases at J, with 16 bases between the two ends. Germline loops: CDR1 LGHNA, CDR2 YNFKEQ. The use of a sample-barcoded 5' primer and a J-beta primer mix characterized a second PCR of roughly 6 to 11 cycles. With 12 random nucleotides, a template-switch adaptor tagged each individual cDNA molecule. TCRdb re-analysed the 5' RACE reads in MiXCR, keeping a single row per CDR3 protein. The sample carries roughly 1,700,000 distinct CDR3 sequences, roughly 28% recorded once. Study findings and constraints: In the absence of known donor CMV status, changes in expanded clonotypes were possibly confounded. When one million T cells were used, diversity estimates were thought to be underestimates.

Peripheral blood, roughly 11 milliliters per donor, was collected. Input material: blood. J is TRBJ2-7 and V is TRBV4-2; no clear D. The receptor comes from a woman aged 25 to 39 in good health. The CDR3 nucleotides read TGTGCCAGCAGCCTATCGGGCCGGCGGAGCTCCTACGAGCAGTACTTC. This sequence encodes CASSLSGRRSSYEQYF.